These 14 T cell receptor beta chains were all obtained from the same sample, sequenced in a study of T-cell reconstitution after alpha-beta-depleted transplantation in children. The library targeted TCRbeta and was prepared with unique molecular identifiers. Each CDR3 protein is one row after TCRdb ran MiXCR on the PCR reads. The sample shows more than 550,000 distinct CDR3 sequences, under 12% of them seen only once. The sequencing used PBMCs from the stem cell graft donor, collected from the stem cell graft. Receptors originate from a human donor who donated a stem cell graft to a child with acute myeloid leukemia.

In its sample, this clonotype was seen a few times. The chain has TRBV4-3 and TRBJ2-1, with 9 positions matching TRBD2. Germline V CDR1 and CDR2: LGHNA, YSLEER. After removal of 0 bases from V and 4 bases from J, the junction contained 4 bases not matched to a gene. The CDR3 is made up of 16 amino acids. This chain's CDR3 is CASSQEGLARYNEQFF. The CDR3 DNA sequence: TGCGCCAGCAGCCAAGAAGGACTAGCGAGGTACAATGAGCAGTTCTTC.

This clonotype appeared a few times. The chain has TRBV20-1 and TRBJ1-1; 10 bases agree with TRBD1. Germline V gene data show CDR1 as DFQATT and CDR2 as SNEGSKA (reference sequence). The CDR3 totals 17 residues. V lost 3 bases to trimming and J lost 0 bases; unmatched junction nucleotides: 10. The CDR3 DNA follows: TGCAGTGCTAGGGGTCCGGGACAGGGGATCGTGAACACTGAAGCTTTCTTT. As protein: CSARGPGQGIVNTEAFF.

This clonotype was seen repeatedly, ten times or more. J is TRBJ2-2 and V is TRBV29-1; a weak D match, TRBD1 (6 bases). This CDR3 is 12 amino acids long. Per the germline V gene, CDR1 is SQVTM and CDR2 is ANQGSEA. Trimming stripped 6 bases from V and 6 bases from J, with 11 bases between. The CDR3 loop reads CSVATGPGELFF. DNA of the CDR3: TGCAGCGTGGCAACAGGGCCCGGGGAGCTGTTTTTT.

The V and J genes are TRBV4-3 and TRBJ2-2; D is unclear. This CDR3 region has 15 residues. Germline CDR1 is LGHNA and CDR2 is YSLEER. The germline V and J ends were trimmed by 7 bases and 0 bases, with 12 bases remaining between them. The CDR3: CASKNSAANTGELFF. The CDR3 nucleotides read TGCGCCAGCAAGAACAGCGCAGCGAACACCGGGGAGCTGTTTTTT.

This clonotype was counted at least ten times. CDR3 protein: CASRDGTSGKEQFF. The CDR3 nucleotides read TGTGCCAGCAGAGATGGGACTAGCGGGAAAGAGCAGTTCTTC. The rearrangement uses TRBV28 and TRBJ2-1; 13 bases map to TRBD2. The V gene end was trimmed by 6 bases and the J gene end by 10 bases; junction bases not matched to a gene: 6. Germline-derived CDR1 and CDR2 are MDHEN and SYDVKM. CDR3 length: 14 amino acids. Full variable domain (rest looked up from reference TRBV28 and TRBJ2-1): DVKVTQSSRYLVKRTGEKVFLECVQDMDHENMFWYRQDPGLGLRLIYFSYDVKMKEKGDIPEGYSVSREKKERFSLILESASTNQTSMYLCASRDGTSGKEQFFGPGTRLTVL.

This chain links TRBV7-2 with TRBJ2-1; D possibly matches TRBD1 or TRBD2 (5 bases each). V was shortened by 4 bases and J by 7 bases, with 14 bases between the two germline ends. This CDR3 contains 14 residues. Germline loops: CDR1 SGHTA, CDR2 FQGNSA. The CDR3 DNA follows: TGTGCCAGCAGCTCGCGATTGGGGGTGAATGAGCAGTTCTTC. The encoded protein is CASSSRLGVNEQFF.

This clonotype occurred a few times. The rearrangement links TRBV27 to TRBJ1-1; D might be TRBD1 (5 bases). Germline lookup yields CDR1 MNHEY and CDR2 SMNVEV (reference sequence). V gave up 5 bases and J gave up 0 bases, with 25 bases separating them. CDR3 length: 19 amino acids. CDR3 sequence reads: CASSVGPIGEGFMNTEAFF. The CDR3 DNA sequence: TGTGCCAGCAGTGTAGGGCCCATCGGTGAGGGGTTTATGAACACTGAAGCTTTCTTT.

This clonotype turned up a few times. This rearrangement joins TRBV4-3 to TRBJ1-2; D perhaps matches TRBD1 (5 bases). CDR1 LGHNA and CDR2 YSLEER come from the germline V gene. With 4 bases removed from V and 0 bases from J, the gap between germline ends came to 12 bases. This CDR3 contains 15 residues. The CDR3, as DNA: TGCGCCAGCAGCCCAGCAGGGCGAACTAACTATGGCTACACCTTC. Its protein product is CASSPAGRTNYGYTF.

The V gene is TRBV2, the J gene TRBJ2-1; maybe TRBD2 (6 bases). Trimming pared 6 bases from V and 5 bases from J, leaving 11 bases between. The CDR3 has 13 residues. Germline CDR1 and CDR2: SNHLY and FYNNEI. The CDR3 DNA reads as TGTGCCAGCAGGGGGGACTTACACAATGAGCAGTTCTTC. Its translation is CASRGDLHNEQFF.

This clonotype was observed many times. The chain joins TRBV7-2 to TRBJ2-1, with 13 bases lining up with TRBD2. The CDR3 is made up of 16 amino acids. CDR1 is SGHTA, CDR2 FQGNSA, per germline. With V trimmed by 5 bases and J by 8 bases, 9 bases remained unmatched. The CDR3 here is CASSPPGLAGFHEQFF. For the CDR3, the DNA is TGTGCCAGCAGCCCCCCGGGACTAGCGGGATTTCATGAGCAGTTCTTC.

Only a few counts were recorded for this clonotype. The genes are TRBV6-5 and TRBJ1-2; 8 nucleotides align to TRBD1. The V gene's germline CDR1 is MNHEY and CDR2 SVGAGI. There are 15 residues in the CDR3. V was pared by 0 bases and J by 2 bases, with 2 bases of the junction left unmatched. DNA of the CDR3: TGTGCCAGCAGTTACTCCGCAGGGGGCAACTATGGCTACACCTTC. As protein: CASSYSAGGNYGYTF.

This clonotype has a handful of counts. The rearrangement links TRBV20-1 to TRBJ2-5; D ambiguous. V was pared by 4 bases and J by 0 bases, with 9 bases between. Germline CDR1 is DFQATT and CDR2 is SNEGSKA (reference sequence). This CDR3 region has 13 residues. The CDR3 DNA follows: TGCAGTGCTAAGCTCCCGTACCAAGAGACCCAGTACTTC. Its translation: CSAKLPYQETQYF.

This clonotype appeared many times. The V call is TRBV12-3 or TRBV12-4, the J call TRBJ2-5; D tentatively fits TRBD1 or TRBD2 (5 bases each). Trimming left V 2 bases short and J 4 bases short, with 20 bases between. The CDR3 sequence is 17 residues long. This chain's CDR3 is CASSLRGSSPRGETQYF. DNA of the CDR3: TGTGCCAGCAGTTTAAGGGGCTCATCTCCCCGGGGAGAGACCCAGTACTTC.

This clonotype was picked up many times. V gene TRBV4-1 combines with J gene TRBJ2-1; D tentatively reads TRBD1 or TRBD2 (5 bases each). CDR1 is MGHRA, CDR2 YSYEKL, per germline. The CDR3 length is 12 residues. V was shortened by 1 base and J by 15 bases, with 13 bases between the two germline ends. CDR3 nucleotides: TGCGCCAGCAGCCAAGTTGCAGGGAGTTTGTTCTTC. This sequence encodes CASSQVAGSLFF.